This T cell receptor (beta chain) was sequenced in a study of blood T cell repertoires in COVID-19. As for the study in general: From the United States, Italy and Spain came samples of acute and convalescent COVID-19. The cDNA or gDNA used as material had been derived from T cells, B-cell-depleted T cells, or PBMCs.

CDR1 and CDR2 (germline): SGHNT, YYREEE (reference sequence). The CDR3 covers 12 residues. With 4 bases removed from V and 3 bases from J, the gap between germline ends came to 7 bases. Recruited during active infection, patients (from Seattle) were subsequently followed longitudinally. Original analysis: Quantification of nucleated cells was approximated via reference gene primer amplification. TCRdb's table, derived via immunoSEQ multiplex PCR, lists solely in-frame clones and lacks some. V and J calls and clone size are as listed in that table; D and trimming were resolved from the DNA. The sample lists hundreds of thousands of clones; almost 90% were seen once.

The rearrangement joins TRBV5-4 to TRBJ2-5; D remains unclear. Sequencing was performed on peripheral blood. The receptor comes from a woman in her sixties or seventies with COVID-19, enrolled during active disease. The CDR3 sequence is CASSLREETQYF. DNA for the CDR3: TGTGCCAGCAGCCTTCGAGAAGAGACCCAGTACTTC.